The 26 T cell receptor beta chains listed next were all sequenced from one sample in a study of blood T cell repertoires in COVID-19. Clones were sequenced by immunoSEQ multiplex PCR, and TCRdb holds only the in-frame ones, with some missing. This sample yields roughly 84,000 clones, of which 70% to 90% are seen a single time; around 15% belongs to the top ten. The source material was peripheral blood. The origin of the receptors is a woman older than 75 with acute or convalescent COVID-19.

The gene calls are TRBV6-5 and TRBJ2-1; 7 bases agree with TRBD1. The CDR3 length is 15 residues. Trimming at V came to 6 bases and at J to 4 bases, leaving 9 bases not matched to a gene. Germline CDR1 is MNHEY and CDR2 is SVGAGI. The CDR3 protein is CASRGRDSAYNEQFF. The CDR3 region has the DNA TGTGCCAGCAGAGGCCGGGACAGTGCGTACAATGAGCAGTTCTTC.

This clone has just a few counts. The J gene is TRBJ1-2, the V gene TRBV14; D may be TRBD1 (6 bases). V was pared by 0 bases and J by 0 bases, with 8 bases between. Germline CDR1 SGHDN, CDR2 FVKESK. The CDR3 has 15 residues. CDR3 sequence (DNA): TGTGCCAGCAGCCAAGATCGGACAGCTAACTATGGCTACACCTTC. It is translated as CASSQDRTANYGYTF.

The chain is built from TRBV1 and TRBJ1-4; the table's D call, TRBD1, was not checked against the DNA. TRBV1 counts as a pseudogene. This CDR3 spans 14 amino acids. CDR3 protein: CTSSQADREVQLFF. The CDR3 DNA is TGCACCAGCAGCCAAGCCGACAGGGAAGTGCAACTGTTTTTT.

The chain is built from TRBV9 and TRBJ1-4, with no clear D. Trimming shortened V by 4 bases and J by 0 bases, and 25 bases separated the two germline ends. Germline CDR1 and CDR2: SGDLS and YYNGEE. This CDR3 has 20 residues. CDR3 loop: CASSPGRRTLGVATNEKLFF. Written as DNA, the CDR3 is TGTGCCAGCAGCCCGGGGAGGAGGACCCTAGGTGTAGCAACTAATGAAAAACTGTTTTTT.

The genes are TRBV9 and TRBJ2-7; no clear D gene. The CDR3 contains 14 residues. Trimming removed 0 bases at V and 6 bases at J, with 13 bases between. CDR1 SGDLS and CDR2 YYNGEE come from the germline V gene. The CDR3 is CASSVGAPPSEQYF. In nucleotides, the CDR3 is TGTGCCAGCAGCGTAGGGGCCCCTCCGAGCGAGCAGTACTTC.

The chain is built from TRBV6-1 and TRBJ2-1, with D uncertain. The ends were cut back, 4 bases at V and 4 bases at J, with 17 bases in the middle. CDR1 is MNHNS and CDR2 is SASEGT in the germline V gene. This CDR3 comprises 16 residues. The CDR3 loop is CASSADIRSLYNEQFF. The CDR3 nucleotides read TGTGCCAGCAGTGCCGACATAAGGTCGCTATACAATGAGCAGTTCTTC.

The CDR3 sequence: CASSPRQGAVDTQYF. Here the CDR3 DNA reads TGTGCCAGCAGCCCTCGACAGGGGGCGGTAGATACGCAGTATTTT. The chain is built from TRBV9 and TRBJ2-3, with TRBD1 matching over 10 bases. Trimming cost V 4 bases and J 5 bases; bases outside gene matches: 7. The CDR3 runs to 15 residues. Germline assignment: CDR1 SGDLS and CDR2 YYNGEE.

The V gene is TRBV19, the J gene TRBJ2-7, with 8 nucleotides matching TRBD1. There are 13 residues in the CDR3. Germline V CDR1 and CDR2: LNHDA, SQIVND (reference sequence). Unmatched junction bases numbered 7, after V lost 10 bases and J lost 2 bases. The CDR3 DNA reads TGTGCCACCGGGACAGGTTCCGCCTACGAGCAGTACTTC. Residues: CATGTGSAYEQYF.

The chain uses TRBV7-9 and TRBJ2-3, with a weak D call TRBD1 (6 bases). This CDR3 has 15 residues. Trimming stripped 5 bases from V and 1 base from J, with 13 bases between. The germline CDR1 and CDR2 sequences are SEHNR and FQNEAQ (reference sequence). The CDR3 DNA follows: TGTGCCAGCAGCCTGTCGGGACACCGCACAGATACGCAGTATTTT. Amino acid sequence: CASSLSGHRTDTQYF.

The chain recombines TRBV4-1 with TRBJ1-1; 9 bases are shared with TRBD1. CDR1 is MGHRA, CDR2 YSYEKL, per germline. V shed 3 bases, J shed 4 bases, and the junction held 6 bases outside the gene matches. The length of the CDR3 is 15 residues. As DNA, the CDR3 is TGCGCCAGCAGCCACCTGACAGGGGGTGGCACTGAAGCTTTCTTT. As protein: CASSHLTGGGTEAFF.

The J gene is TRBJ1-6, the V gene TRBV18, with 7 bases identical to TRBD1. Per germline, CDR1 KGHSH and CDR2 LQKENI. The ends lost 3 bases at V and 5 bases at J; junction bases unmatched: 4. This CDR3 has 15 amino acids. Here the CDR3 reads CASSPQQGNNSPLHF. In DNA, the CDR3 is TGTGCCAGCTCACCTCAACAGGGGAATAATTCACCCCTCCACTTT.

The J gene is TRBJ2-7, the V gene TRBV5-1, with 10 bases fitting TRBD1. The length of the CDR3 is 16 residues. Trimming took 4 bases from V and 5 from J; bases not matched to a gene: 12. Germline lookup yields CDR1 SGHRS and CDR2 YFSETQ. The CDR3 reads CASSPPGDRGTHEQYF. The DNA of the CDR3 is TGCGCCAGCAGCCCCCCAGGGGACAGGGGCACCCACGAGCAGTACTTC.

The J gene is TRBJ1-4, the V gene TRBV12-3 or TRBV12-4; D is uncertain. V was pared by 3 bases and J by 7 bases, with 9 bases between. The length of the CDR3 is 13 residues. The CDR3 DNA sequence: TGTGCCAGCAGTTTCCGGGAGGGTGAAAAACTGTTTTTT. Its translation: CASSFREGEKLFF.

This clone has a single count. V and J are TRBV2 and TRBJ2-6; D unresolved. The V gene's germline CDR1 is SNHLY and CDR2 FYNNEI. V shed 10 bases and J shed 4 bases, with 20 bases lying between them. The CDR3 loop spans 16 amino acids. CDR3 sequence: CATYIPQASGANVLTF. The DNA for the CDR3 is TGTGCCACCTACATTCCCCAGGCCTCCGGGGCCAACGTCCTGACTTTC.

A few counts support this clone. This rearrangement joins TRBV27 to TRBJ1-3; the D is unclear. The germline V gene has CDR1 MNHEY and CDR2 SMNVEV (reference sequence). The CDR3 length is 14 residues. V was cut by 4 bases and J by 0 bases, with 7 bases left in between. CDR3 DNA sequence: TGTGCCAGCAGTTCACACTACTCTGGAAACACCATATATTTT. As protein: CASSSHYSGNTIYF.

This chain joins TRBV7-2 and TRBJ2-1; a possible D gene is TRBD2 (6 bases). The CDR3 has 13 residues. Looked up from germline, CDR1 is SGHTA and CDR2 is FQGNSA. Trimming removed 6 bases at V and 7 bases at J, with 13 bases between. As DNA, the CDR3 is TGTGCCAGCAGGAAGAGCGGGTCAAATGAGCAGTTCTTC. As protein: CASRKSGSNEQFF.

The rearrangement joins TRBV7-3 to TRBJ2-2; 8 bases map to TRBD1. CDR1 is SGHTA, CDR2 FQGTGA, per germline. The CDR3 consists of 16 residues. With V trimmed by 5 bases and J by 1 base, 6 bases remained unmatched. The CDR3, as DNA: TGTGCCAGCAGCCCCGGTGGACAGGGGAACACCGGGGAGCTGTTTTTT. This gives the protein CASSPGGQGNTGELFF.

The chain is built from TRBV7-8 and TRBJ1-5; 8 bases match TRBD1. The CDR3 runs 19 residues. The germline gives CDR1 SGHVS, CDR2 FQNEAQ. Losses at the gene ends were 2 bases for V and 1 base for J; bases not matched to a gene: 13. The CDR3 nucleotides are TGTGCCAGCAGCTTATTCAGCAGGGGGCAACGAGGGAGCAATCAGCCCCAGCATTTT. This translates into CASSLFSRGQRGSNQPQHF.

The chain joins TRBV7-9 to TRBJ2-6; maybe TRBD1 (5 bases). CDR1 and CDR2 from the germline V gene are SEHNR and FQNEAQ (reference sequence). V was shortened by 5 bases and J by 3 bases, with 11 bases between the two germline ends. This CDR3 comprises 15 residues. CDR3 protein: CASSPGYGGANVLTF. The CDR3 bases are TGTGCCAGCAGCCCAGGGTACGGTGGGGCCAACGTCCTGACTTTC.

The chain joins TRBV7-9 to TRBJ1-6, with 7 nucleotides matching TRBD1. This CDR3 is built from 13 residues. The V and J ends lost 6 bases and 9 bases, in that order; junction bases with no gene match: 5. Germline values: CDR1 SEHNR, CDR2 FQNEAQ (reference sequence). CDR3 bases: TGTGCCAGCAGTTCTACAGGGGTTTCACCCCTCCACTTT. Protein product: CASSSTGVSPLHF.

The chain has TRBV6-4 and TRBJ1-1; perhaps TRBD1 as D (6 bases). The CDR3 covers 13 residues. Per the germline V gene, CDR1 is MRHNA and CDR2 is SNTAGT. With 2 bases removed from V and 9 bases from J, the gap between germline ends came to 13 bases. The CDR3 spells CASSDPDSDKAFF. CDR3 bases: TGTGCCAGCAGTGACCCGGACAGTGATAAAGCTTTCTTT.

The chain carries TRBV2 and TRBJ1-1; TRBD1 might be the D (5 bases). This CDR3 is built from 12 residues. The germline V gene encodes CDR1 SNHLY and CDR2 FYNNEI. Trimming stripped 5 bases from V and 5 bases from J, with 9 bases between. The CDR3 coding sequence is TGTGCCAGCAGTTTACAGGTGACTGAAGCTTTCTTT. Translating gives CASSLQVTEAFF.

V and J are TRBV5-1 and TRBJ2-1; 12 nucleotides align to TRBD2. Germline V gives CDR1 SGHRS, CDR2 YFSETQ. This CDR3 has 15 residues. The junction had 6 bases not matched to a gene; V was cut back by 5 bases and J by 6 bases. The CDR3 region has the DNA TGCGCCAGCAGGCCCGGGACTAGCGGGCTCAATGAGCAGTTCTTC. As protein: CASRPGTSGLNEQFF.

The gene calls are TRBV2 and TRBJ1-5, with D possibly being TRBD1 (5 bases). V lost 5 bases and J 7 bases, leaving 12 bases between the germline ends. The germline V gene has CDR1 SNHLY and CDR2 FYNNEI. CDR3 length: 13 amino acids. CDR3 region: CASSQGAGQPQHF. Written as DNA, the CDR3 is TGTGCCAGCAGTCAGGGCGCGGGGCAGCCCCAGCATTTT. The complete variable domain, with remaining parts taken from reference TRBV2 and TRBJ1-5, reads EPEVTQTPSHQVTQMGQEVILRCVPISNHLYFYWYRQILGQKVEFLVSFYNNEISEKSEIFDDQFSVERPDGSNFTLKIRSTKLEDSAMYFCASSQGAGQPQHFGDGTRLSIL.

The chain couples TRBV6-5 to TRBJ2-6; D remains unclear. V lost 0 bases, J lost 2 bases, and 8 bases lay in between. CDR3 size: 16 residues. Per germline, CDR1 MNHEY and CDR2 SVGAGI. The CDR3 region has the DNA TGTGCCAGCAGTTACTCTCGGCTAGCTGGGGCCAACGTCCTGACTTTC. This gives the protein CASSYSRLAGANVLTF.

The chain couples TRBV9 to TRBJ2-3; possibly TRBD2 for D (7 bases). The V gene's germline CDR1 is SGDLS and CDR2 YYNGEE. Between the trimmed V and J ends, which lost 0 bases and 1 base, there was a span of 12 bases. This CDR3 has 16 residues. The CDR3 bases are TGTGCCAGCAGCGTAGGATGGGGGGGGCGCACAGATACGCAGTATTTT. It is translated as CASSVGWGGRTDTQYF.